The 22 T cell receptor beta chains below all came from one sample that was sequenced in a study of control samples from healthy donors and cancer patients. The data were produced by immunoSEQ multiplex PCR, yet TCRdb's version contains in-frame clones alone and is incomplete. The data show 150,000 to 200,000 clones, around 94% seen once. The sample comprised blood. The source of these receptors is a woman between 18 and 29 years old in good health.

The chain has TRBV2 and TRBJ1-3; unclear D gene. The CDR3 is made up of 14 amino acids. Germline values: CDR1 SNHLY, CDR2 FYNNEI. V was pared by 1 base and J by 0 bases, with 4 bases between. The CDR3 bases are TGTGCCAGCAGTGAAGAGAGCTCTGGAAACACCATATATTTT. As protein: CASSEESSGNTIYF.

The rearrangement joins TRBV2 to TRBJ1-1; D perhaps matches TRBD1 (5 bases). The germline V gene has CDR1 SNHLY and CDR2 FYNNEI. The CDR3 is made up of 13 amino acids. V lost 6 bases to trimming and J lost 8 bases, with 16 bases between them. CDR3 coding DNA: TGTGCCAGCAGGACTACCCCCGGGGCCGAAGCTTTCTTT. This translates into CASRTTPGAEAFF. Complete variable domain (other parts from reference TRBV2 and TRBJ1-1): EPEVTQTPSHQVTQMGQEVILRCVPISNHLYFYWYRQILGQKVEFLVSFYNNEISEKSEIFDDQFSVERPDGSNFTLKIRSTKLEDSAMYFCASRTTPGAEAFFGQGTRLTVV.

The CDR3 sequence is CASSLIRRKDTQYF. CDR3 coding DNA: TGTGCCAGCAGCTTAATACGCCGAAAGGATACGCAGTATTTT. The chain is built from TRBV7-2 and TRBJ2-3; D unclear. The CDR3 has 14 amino acids. The V gene's germline CDR1 is SGHTA and CDR2 FQGNSA. The ends were cut back, 2 bases at V and 6 bases at J, with 12 bases in the middle.

Here the CDR3 DNA reads TGCGCCAGCAGCTCAAATAGCGGGGGGCATCAAGAGACCCAGTACTTC. Its protein product is CASSSNSGGHQETQYF. The chain has TRBV5-1 and TRBJ2-5, with TRBD2 matching 10 bases. This CDR3 comprises 16 residues. The V gene end was trimmed by 3 bases and the J gene end by 2 bases; junction bases not matched to a gene: 7. Germline V CDR1 and CDR2: SGHRS, YFSETQ.

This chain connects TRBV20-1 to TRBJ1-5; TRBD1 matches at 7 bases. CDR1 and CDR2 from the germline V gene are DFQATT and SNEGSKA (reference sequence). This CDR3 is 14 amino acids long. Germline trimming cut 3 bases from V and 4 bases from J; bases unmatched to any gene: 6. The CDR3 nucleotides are TGCAGTGCTAGTGGGACAGCTCTAAATCAGCCCCAGCATTTT. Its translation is CSASGTALNQPQHF.

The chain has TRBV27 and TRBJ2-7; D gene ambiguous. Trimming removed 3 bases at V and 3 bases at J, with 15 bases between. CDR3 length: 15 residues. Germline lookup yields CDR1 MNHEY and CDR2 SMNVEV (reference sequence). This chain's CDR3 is CASSFKGPGYYEQYF. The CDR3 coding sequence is TGTGCCAGCAGTTTCAAGGGTCCAGGATACTACGAGCAGTACTTC.

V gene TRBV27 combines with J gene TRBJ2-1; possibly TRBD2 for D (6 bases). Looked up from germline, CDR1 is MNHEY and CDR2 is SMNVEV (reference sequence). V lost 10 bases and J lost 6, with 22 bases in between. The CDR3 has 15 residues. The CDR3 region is CATAYPSGLINEQFF. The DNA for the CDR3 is TGTGCCACCGCCTATCCCTCGGGACTTATCAATGAGCAGTTCTTC.

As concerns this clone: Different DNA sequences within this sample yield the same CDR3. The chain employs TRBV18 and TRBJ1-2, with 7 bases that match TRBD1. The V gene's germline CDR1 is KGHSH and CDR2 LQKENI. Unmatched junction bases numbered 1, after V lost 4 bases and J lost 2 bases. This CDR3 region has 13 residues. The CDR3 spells CASSLQGNYGYTF. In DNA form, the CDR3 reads TGTGCCAGCTCACTACAGGGGAACTATGGCTACACCTTC.

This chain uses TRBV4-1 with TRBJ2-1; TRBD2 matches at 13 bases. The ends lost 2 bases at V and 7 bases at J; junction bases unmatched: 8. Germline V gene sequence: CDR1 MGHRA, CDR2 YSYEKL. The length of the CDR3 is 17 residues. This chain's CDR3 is CASSQQPRTSGGNEQFF. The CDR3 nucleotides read TGCGCCAGCAGCCAACAACCCCGGACTAGCGGGGGAAATGAGCAGTTCTTC.

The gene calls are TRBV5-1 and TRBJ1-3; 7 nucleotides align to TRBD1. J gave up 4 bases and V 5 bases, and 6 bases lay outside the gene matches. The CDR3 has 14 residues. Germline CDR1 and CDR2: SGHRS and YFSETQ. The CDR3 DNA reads TGCGCCAGCAGTCCTAGGGGGCAAGGAAACACCATATATTTT. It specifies CASSPRGQGNTIYF. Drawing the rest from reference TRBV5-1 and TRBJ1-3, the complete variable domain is KAGVTQTPRYLIKTRGQQVTLSCSPISGHRSVSWYQQTPGQGLQFLFEYFSETQRNKGNFPGRFSGRQFSNSRSEMNVSTLELGDSALYLCASSPRGQGNTIYFGEGSWLTVV.

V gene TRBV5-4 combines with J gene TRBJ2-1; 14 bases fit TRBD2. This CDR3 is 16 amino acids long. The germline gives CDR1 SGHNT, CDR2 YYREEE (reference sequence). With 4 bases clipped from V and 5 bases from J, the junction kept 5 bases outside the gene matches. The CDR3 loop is CASSSMTSGRDNEQFF. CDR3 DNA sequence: TGTGCCAGCAGCAGCATGACTAGCGGGAGGGACAATGAGCAGTTCTTC.

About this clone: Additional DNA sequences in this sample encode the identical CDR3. CDR3 sequence: CASSSDSYEQYF. The CDR3 DNA sequence: TGTGCCAGCAGCTCGGACAGCTACGAGCAGTACTTC. The rearrangement joins TRBV5-6 to TRBJ2-7; tentative D call: TRBD1 (6 bases). CDR1 is SGHDT, CDR2 YYEEEE, per germline. The CDR3 covers 12 residues. The V end was cut by 3 bases, the J end by 3 bases, with 7 bases between.

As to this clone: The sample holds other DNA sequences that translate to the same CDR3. The CDR3: CASSPRTGGYEQYF. In DNA, the CDR3 is TGTGCCAGTAGTCCCCGGACAGGGGGCTACGAGCAGTACTTC. The chain couples TRBV19 to TRBJ2-7; 10 nucleotides align to TRBD1. CDR1 is LNHDA and CDR2 is SQIVND in the germline V gene (reference sequence). Trimming took 5 bases from V and 3 from J; bases not matched to a gene: 4. This CDR3 comprises 14 residues.

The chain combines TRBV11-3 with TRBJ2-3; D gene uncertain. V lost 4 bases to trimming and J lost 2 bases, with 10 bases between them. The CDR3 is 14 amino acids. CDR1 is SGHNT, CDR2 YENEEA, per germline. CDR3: CASSSERATDTQYF. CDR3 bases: TGTGCCAGCAGCTCCGAGCGAGCCACAGATACGCAGTATTTT.

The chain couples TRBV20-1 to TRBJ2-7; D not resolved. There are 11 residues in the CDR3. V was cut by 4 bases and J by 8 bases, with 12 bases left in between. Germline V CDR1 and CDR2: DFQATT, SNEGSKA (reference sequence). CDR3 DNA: TGCAGTGCTAACCTAGATGCCCAGCAGTACTTC. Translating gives CSANLDAQQYF.

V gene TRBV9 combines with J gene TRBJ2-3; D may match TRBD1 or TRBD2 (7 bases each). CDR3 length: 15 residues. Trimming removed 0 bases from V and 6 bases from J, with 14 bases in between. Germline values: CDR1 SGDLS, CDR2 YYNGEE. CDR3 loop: CASSVDGRGHDTQYF. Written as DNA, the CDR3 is TGTGCCAGCAGCGTAGATGGGAGGGGGCACGATACGCAGTATTTT.

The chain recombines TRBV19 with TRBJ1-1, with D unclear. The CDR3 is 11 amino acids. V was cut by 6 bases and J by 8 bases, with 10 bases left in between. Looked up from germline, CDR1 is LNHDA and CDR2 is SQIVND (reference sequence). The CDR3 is CASRTFTEAFF. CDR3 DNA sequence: TGTGCCAGTAGAACCTTCACCGAAGCTTTCTTT.

The CDR3 here is CASSTQGNGYTF. CDR3 DNA sequence: TGTGCCAGCAGTACTCAGGGAAATGGCTACACCTTC. The chain joins TRBV12-3 or TRBV12-4 to TRBJ1-2, with D possibly matching TRBD1 (5 bases). This CDR3 is 12 amino acids long. Deletions cut 5 bases from V and 6 bases from J, with 10 bases between.

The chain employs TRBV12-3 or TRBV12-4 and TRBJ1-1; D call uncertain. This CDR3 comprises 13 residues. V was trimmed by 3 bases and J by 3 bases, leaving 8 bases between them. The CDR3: CASSFTRDTEAFF. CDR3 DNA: TGTGCCAGCAGTTTTACTAGGGACACTGAAGCTTTCTTT.

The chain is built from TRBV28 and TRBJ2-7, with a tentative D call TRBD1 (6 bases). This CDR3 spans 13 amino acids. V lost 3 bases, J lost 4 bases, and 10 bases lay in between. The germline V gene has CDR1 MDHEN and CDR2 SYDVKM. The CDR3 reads CASSFTGTYEQYF. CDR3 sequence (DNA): TGTGCCAGCAGTTTTACAGGGACATACGAGCAGTACTTC.

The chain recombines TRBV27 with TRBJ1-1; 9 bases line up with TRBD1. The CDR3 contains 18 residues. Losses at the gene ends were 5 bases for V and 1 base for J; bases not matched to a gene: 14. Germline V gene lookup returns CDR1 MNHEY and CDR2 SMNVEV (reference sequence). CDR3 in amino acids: CASSPGGTGRTTNTEAFF. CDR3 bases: TGTGCCAGCAGTCCAGGGGGGACAGGGAGAACGACGAACACTGAAGCTTTCTTT.

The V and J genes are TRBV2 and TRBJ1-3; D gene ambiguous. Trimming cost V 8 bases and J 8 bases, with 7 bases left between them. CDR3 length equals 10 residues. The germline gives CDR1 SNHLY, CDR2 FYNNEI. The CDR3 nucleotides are TGTGCCAGCGGTCGATACACCATATATTTT. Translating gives CASGRYTIYF. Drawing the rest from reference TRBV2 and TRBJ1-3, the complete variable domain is EPEVTQTPSHQVTQMGQEVILRCVPISNHLYFYWYRQILGQKVEFLVSFYNNEISEKSEIFDDQFSVERPDGSNFTLKIRSTKLEDSAMYFCASGRYTIYFGEGSWLTVV.